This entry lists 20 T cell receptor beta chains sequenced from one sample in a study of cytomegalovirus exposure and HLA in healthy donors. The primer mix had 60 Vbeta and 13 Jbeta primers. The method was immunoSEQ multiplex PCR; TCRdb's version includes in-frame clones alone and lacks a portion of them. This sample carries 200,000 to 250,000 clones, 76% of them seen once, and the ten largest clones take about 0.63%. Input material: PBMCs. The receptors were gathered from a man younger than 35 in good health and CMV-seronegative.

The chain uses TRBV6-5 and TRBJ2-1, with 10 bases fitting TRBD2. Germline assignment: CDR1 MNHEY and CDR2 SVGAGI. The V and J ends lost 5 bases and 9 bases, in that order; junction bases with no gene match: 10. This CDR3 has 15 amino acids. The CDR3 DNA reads TGTGCCAGCAGTCCGCCTAGCGGGAGATATGGTGAGCAGTTCTTC. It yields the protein CASSPPSGRYGEQFF.

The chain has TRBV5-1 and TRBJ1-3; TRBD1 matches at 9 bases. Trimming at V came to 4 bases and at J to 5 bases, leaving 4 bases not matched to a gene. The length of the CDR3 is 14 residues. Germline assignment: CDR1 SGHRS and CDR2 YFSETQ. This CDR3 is CASSPGTGRNTIYF. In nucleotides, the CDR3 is TGCGCCAGCAGCCCTGGGACAGGGCGAAACACCATATATTTT.

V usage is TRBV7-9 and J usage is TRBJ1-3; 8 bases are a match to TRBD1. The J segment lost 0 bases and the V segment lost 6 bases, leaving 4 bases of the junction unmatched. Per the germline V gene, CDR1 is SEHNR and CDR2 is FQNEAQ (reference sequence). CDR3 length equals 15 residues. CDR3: CASRPTGGSGNTIYF. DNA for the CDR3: TGTGCCAGCAGACCTACAGGGGGCTCTGGAAACACCATATATTTT.

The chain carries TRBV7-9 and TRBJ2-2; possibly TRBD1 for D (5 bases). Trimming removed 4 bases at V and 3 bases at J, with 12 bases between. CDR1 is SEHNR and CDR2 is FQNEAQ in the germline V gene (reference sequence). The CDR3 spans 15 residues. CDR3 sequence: CASSSRPRDTGELFF. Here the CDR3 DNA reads TGTGCCAGCAGCTCCCGACCCAGGGACACCGGGGAGCTGTTTTTT.

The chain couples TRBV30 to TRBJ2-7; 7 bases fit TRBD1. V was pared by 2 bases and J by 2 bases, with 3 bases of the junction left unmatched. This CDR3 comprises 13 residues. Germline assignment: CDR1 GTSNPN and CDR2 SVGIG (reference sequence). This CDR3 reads CAWSRDRAYEQYF. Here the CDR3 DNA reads TGTGCCTGGAGTCGTGACAGGGCCTACGAGCAGTACTTC.

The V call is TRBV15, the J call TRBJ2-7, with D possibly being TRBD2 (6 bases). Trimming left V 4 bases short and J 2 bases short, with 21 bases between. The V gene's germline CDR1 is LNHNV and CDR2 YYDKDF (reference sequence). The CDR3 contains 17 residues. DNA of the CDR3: TGTGCCACCAGCAAAGAGGTAGAGGCCGGGGGTACCTACGAGCAGTACTTC. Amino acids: CATSKEVEAGGTYEQYF.

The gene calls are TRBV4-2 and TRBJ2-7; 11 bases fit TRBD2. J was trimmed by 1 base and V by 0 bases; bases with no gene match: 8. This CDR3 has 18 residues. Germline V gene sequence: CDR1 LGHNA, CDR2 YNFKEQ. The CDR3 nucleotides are TGTGCCAGCAGCCAAGATGCGCTAGCGGGAGGCCTTTCCTACGAGCAGTACTTC. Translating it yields CASSQDALAGGLSYEQYF.

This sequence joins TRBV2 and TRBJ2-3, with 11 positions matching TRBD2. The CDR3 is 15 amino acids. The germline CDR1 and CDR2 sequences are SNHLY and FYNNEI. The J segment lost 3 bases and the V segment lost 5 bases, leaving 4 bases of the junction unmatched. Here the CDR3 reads CASSKTSGITDTQYF. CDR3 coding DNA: TGTGCCAGCAGTAAGACTAGCGGGATAACAGATACGCAGTATTTT.

CDR3 nucleotides: TGCGCCAGCAGCTCACGGACAGGGGATTATGGCTACACCTTC. This encodes CASSSRTGDYGYTF. This chain links TRBV5-1 with TRBJ1-2; TRBD1 aligns across 9 bases. The germline gives CDR1 SGHRS, CDR2 YFSETQ. CDR3 size: 14 residues. Germline trimming cut 3 bases from V and 5 bases from J; bases unmatched to any gene: 5.

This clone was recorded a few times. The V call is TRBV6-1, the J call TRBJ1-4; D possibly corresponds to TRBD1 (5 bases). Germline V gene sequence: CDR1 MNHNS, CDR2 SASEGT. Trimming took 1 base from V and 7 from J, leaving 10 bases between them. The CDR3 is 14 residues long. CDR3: CASSEVRRGEKLFF. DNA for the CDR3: TGTGCCAGCAGTGAAGTGAGAAGGGGTGAAAAACTGTTTTTT.

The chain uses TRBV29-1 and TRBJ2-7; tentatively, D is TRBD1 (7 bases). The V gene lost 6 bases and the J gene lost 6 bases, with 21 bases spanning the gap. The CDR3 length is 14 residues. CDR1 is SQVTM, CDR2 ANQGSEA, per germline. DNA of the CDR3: TGCAGCGTGGCCGCGGCAGGGGGGATTAGCGAGCAGTACTTC. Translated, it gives CSVAAAGGISEQYF.

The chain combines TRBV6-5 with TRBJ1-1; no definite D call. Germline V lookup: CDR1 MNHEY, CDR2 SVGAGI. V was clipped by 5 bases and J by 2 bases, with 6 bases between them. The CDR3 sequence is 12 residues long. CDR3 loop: CASSVLNTEAFF. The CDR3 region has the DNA TGTGCCAGCAGTGTCCTTAACACTGAAGCTTTCTTT.

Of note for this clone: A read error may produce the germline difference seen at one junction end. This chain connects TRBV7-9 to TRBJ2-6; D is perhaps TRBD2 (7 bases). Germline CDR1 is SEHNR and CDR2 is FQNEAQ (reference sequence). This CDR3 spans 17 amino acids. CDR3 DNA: TGTTCCAGCAGCTCCGGAGGGGGGGCGGGTGGGGCCAACGTCCTGACTTTC. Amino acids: CSSSSGGGAGGANVLTF.

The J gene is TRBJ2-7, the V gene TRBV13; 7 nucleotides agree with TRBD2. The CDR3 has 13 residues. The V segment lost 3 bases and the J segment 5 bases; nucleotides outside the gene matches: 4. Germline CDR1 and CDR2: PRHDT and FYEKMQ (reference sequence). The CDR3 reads CASSLRGSHEQYF. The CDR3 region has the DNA TGTGCCAGCAGCTTGCGGGGGAGCCACGAGCAGTACTTC. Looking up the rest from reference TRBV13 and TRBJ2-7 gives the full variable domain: AAGVIQSPRHLIKEKRETATLKCYPIPRHDTVYWYQQGPGQDPQFLISFYEKMQSDKGSIPDRFSAQQFSDYHSELNMSSLELGDSALYFCASSLRGSHEQYFGPGTRLTVT.

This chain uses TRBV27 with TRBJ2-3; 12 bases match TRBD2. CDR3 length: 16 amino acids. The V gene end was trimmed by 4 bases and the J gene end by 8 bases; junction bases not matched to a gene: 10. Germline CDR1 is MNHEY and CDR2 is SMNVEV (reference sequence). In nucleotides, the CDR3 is TGTGCCAGCAGTTCCCTAGCGGGGGGGATTTTTGGTACGCAGTATTTT. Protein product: CASSSLAGGIFGTQYF.

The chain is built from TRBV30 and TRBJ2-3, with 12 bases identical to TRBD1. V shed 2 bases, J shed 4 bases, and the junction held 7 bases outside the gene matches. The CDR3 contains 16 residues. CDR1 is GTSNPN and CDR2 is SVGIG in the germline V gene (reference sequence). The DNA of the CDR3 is TGTGCCTGGAGTACCGGGACAGGGGGCTTGGCAGATACGCAGTATTTT. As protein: CAWSTGTGGLADTQYF.

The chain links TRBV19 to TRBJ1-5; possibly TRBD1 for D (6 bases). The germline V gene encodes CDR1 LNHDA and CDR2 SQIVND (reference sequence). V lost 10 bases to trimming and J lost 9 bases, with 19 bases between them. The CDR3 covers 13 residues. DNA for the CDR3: TGTGCCACCGCCGACAGGCCCGGCGGGCCCCAGCATTTT. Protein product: CATADRPGGPQHF.

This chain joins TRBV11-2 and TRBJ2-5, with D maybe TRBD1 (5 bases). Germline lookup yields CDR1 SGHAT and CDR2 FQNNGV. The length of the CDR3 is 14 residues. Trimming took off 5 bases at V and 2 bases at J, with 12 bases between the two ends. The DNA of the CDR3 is TGTGCCAGCAGCCAAAGGACATTACAAGAGACCCAGTACTTC. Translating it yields CASSQRTLQETQYF.

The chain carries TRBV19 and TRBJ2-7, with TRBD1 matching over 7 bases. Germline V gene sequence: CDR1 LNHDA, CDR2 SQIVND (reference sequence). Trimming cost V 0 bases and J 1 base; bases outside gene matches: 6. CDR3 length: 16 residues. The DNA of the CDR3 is TGTGCCAGTAGTATAGACGGGACAGAGTTTTCCTACGAGCAGTACTTC. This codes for CASSIDGTEFSYEQYF.

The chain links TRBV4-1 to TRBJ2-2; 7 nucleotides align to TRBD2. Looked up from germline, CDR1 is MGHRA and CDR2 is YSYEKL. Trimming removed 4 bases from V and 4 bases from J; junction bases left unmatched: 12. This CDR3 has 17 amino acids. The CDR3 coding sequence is TGCGCCAGCAGCCCGATCTTAGCGGGCAGAGGCACCGGGGAGCTGTTTTTT. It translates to CASSPILAGRGTGELFF.